The clone carrying this TCR beta chain has only one observation. In the original workflow: Counts of nucleated cells, estimated from reference gene primer amplification, were obtained. Measured with immunoSEQ multiplex PCR; TCRdb has only the in-frame clones, and not every one. The V and J calls and clone size are taken from that table; D and trimming were inferred from the DNA. The table lists about 52,000 clones, around 86% of them singletons, with 6.9% in the top ten. This sample was taken from a study of blood T cell repertoires in COVID-19. About the research overall: Researchers got acute and convalescent COVID-19 samples from the United States, Italy and Spain. T cells, B-cell-depleted T cells, or PBMCs supplied cDNA or gDNA.

The sequence derives from a man between 65 and 80 years old with active COVID-19. The sequenced sample was peripheral blood.

Written as DNA, the CDR3 is TGTGCCAGCGGGGGACAGATCGTTTCAGGCTACACCTTC. Its protein product is CASGGQIVSGYTF. The rearrangement links TRBV6-5 to TRBJ1-2; 7 bases are a match to TRBD1. Germline V gene data show CDR1 as MNHEY and CDR2 as SVGAGI. Losses at the gene ends were 8 bases for V and 8 bases for J; bases not matched to a gene: 11. CDR3 size: 13 residues.